What follows are 6 T cell receptor beta chains derived from one specimen sequenced in a study of cytomegalovirus exposure and HLA in healthy donors. Method: immunoSEQ multiplex PCR; TCRdb's copy keeps in-frame clones and lacks some. The profile shows around 150,000 clones, approximately 80% of them singletons. Specimen: PBMCs. The source of these receptors is a man aged 30 to 39 in good health and CMV-seropositive.

The chain combines TRBV10-3 with TRBJ1-2, with D possibly being TRBD1 (5 bases). Trimming took 2 bases from V and 1 from J, leaving 14 bases between them. The CDR3 totals 16 residues. Germline-derived CDR1 and CDR2 are ENHRY and SYGVKD. CDR3 residues: CAISETTDFFNYGYTF. DNA for the CDR3: TGTGCCATCAGTGAGACGACAGACTTTTTTAACTATGGCTACACCTTC.

On this clone: At one end, the junction sequence differs from germline, possibly due to a read error. The chain carries TRBV2 and TRBJ2-7, with 8 bases aligning to TRBD2. The CDR3 runs to 14 residues. Germline CDR1 and CDR2: SNHLY and FYNNEI. The CDR3 loop is CASSQAGVSYEQYF. CDR3 bases: TGTGCCAGCAGTCAAGCGGGAGTCTCCTACGAGCAGTACTTC.

The rearrangement joins TRBV7-2 to TRBJ2-2; weak D call: TRBD2 (6 bases). With 5 bases removed from V and 7 bases from J, the gap between germline ends came to 17 bases. The CDR3 loop spans 15 amino acids. Germline CDR1 SGHTA, CDR2 FQGNSA. CDR3 bases: TGTGCCAGCAGCCCCTCTGGCTCCGGGGGCGGGGAGCTGTTTTTT. This codes for CASSPSGSGGGELFF.

This chain connects TRBV4-1 to TRBJ2-3; possible D gene TRBD1, 6 bases. Trimming took off 5 bases at V and 0 bases at J, with 15 bases between the two ends. The germline gives CDR1 MGHRA, CDR2 YSYEKL. The CDR3 is made up of 16 amino acids. In DNA form, the CDR3 reads TGCGCCAGCAGCTTCATCGTTGGACAGAGCACAGATACGCAGTATTTT. It specifies CASSFIVGQSTDTQYF.

This chain uses TRBV5-6 with TRBJ2-1, with a tentative D call TRBD2 (6 bases). Trimming shortened V by 4 bases and J by 4 bases, and 15 bases separated the two germline ends. CDR1 SGHDT and CDR2 YYEEEE come from the germline V gene. The CDR3 is made up of 15 amino acids. In DNA, the CDR3 is TGTGCCAGCAGCCGCGTGACTAGGGCATACAATGAGCAGTTCTTC. This sequence encodes CASSRVTRAYNEQFF.

The CDR3 DNA sequence: TGTGCCAGCAGCTCCGGGTTTCAGCCCCAGCATTTT. Translation: CASSSGFQPQHF. The chain has TRBV5-6 and TRBJ1-5; D ambiguous. CDR3 length equals 12 residues. V was cut by 3 bases and J by 6 bases, with 7 bases left in between. The V gene's germline CDR1 is SGHDT and CDR2 YYEEEE.